In this sample, the clone carrying this T cell receptor (beta chain) turned up once. Its antigen is currently unknown. TCRdb's table, derived via immunoSEQ multiplex PCR, lists solely in-frame clones and lacks some. The sample lists 50,000 or so clones, roughly 90% occurring once. V dropped 4 bases and J dropped 5 bases, with 12 bases sitting between them. Germline loops: CDR1 GTSNPN, CDR2 SVGIG (reference sequence). The CDR3 loop spans 14 amino acids. Patients had blood sampled at baseline and again on cycle 4 day 1 and cycle 7 day 1. The sample originates from a study of OX40 agonist ivuxolimab in advanced cancers. Overall study context: One patient with hepatocellular carcinoma and two with cutaneous melanoma, three in all, had partial responses.

Overall study results and limits: The study found that CD8+ T cells averaged more expanded clones than CD4+.

This TCR came from an adult with an advanced solid tumor such as melanoma, head and neck, liver or kidney cancer. The V gene is TRBV30, the J gene TRBJ1-6; D gene unclear. The sample in question was CD4+ or CD8+ T cells sorted from blood, obtained in a trial of the OX40 agonist ivuxolimab. The CDR3 sequence is CAWKREPNNSPLHF. The CDR3 bases are TGTGCCTGGAAGAGGGAGCCAAATAATTCACCCCTCCACTTT.